A selection of T cell receptor beta chains follows, all from one sample in a study of PD-L1 blockade in urothelial cancer. Assay: immunoSEQ multiplex PCR; the TCRdb copy retains only in-frame clones and omits some. The sample records almost 30,000 clones, around 87% being singletons. The sequencing used PBMCs, collected around atezolizumab (anti-PD-L1) treatment. These receptors all stem from a man aged 50 to 60 with urothelial cancer. Both conserved end residues are part of each CDR3.

TRBV23-1	TRBJ2-1	CASSPQIEQFF
TRBV29-1	TRBJ1-1	CSGTQGYGEAFF
TRBV11-2	TRBJ1-1	CASSLDNRGTEAFF
TRBV6-6	TRBJ1-2	CASTVQGSYGYTF
TRBV5-4	TRBJ1-1	CASSLTGRTYYTEAFF
TRBV5-4	TRBJ2-7	CASSFGSGGPYEQYF
TRBV11-2	TRBJ2-7	CASSEREGPPYEQYF
TRBV7-8	TRBJ1-1	CASSLADGLLNTEAFF
TRBV7-9	TRBJ2-4	CASSLALTGAKNIQYF
TRBV28	TRBJ2-3	CASTLRGGTQYF
TRBV6-1	TRBJ2-7	CASSQWDSDEQYF
TRBV27	TRBJ2-5	CASSEREGQETQYF
TRBV6-5	TRBJ1-2	CASSSPPQGARYGYTF
TRBV9	TRBJ1-1	CASSATTGARAFF
TRBV6-5	TRBJ2-2	CASSYSMLTYTGELFF